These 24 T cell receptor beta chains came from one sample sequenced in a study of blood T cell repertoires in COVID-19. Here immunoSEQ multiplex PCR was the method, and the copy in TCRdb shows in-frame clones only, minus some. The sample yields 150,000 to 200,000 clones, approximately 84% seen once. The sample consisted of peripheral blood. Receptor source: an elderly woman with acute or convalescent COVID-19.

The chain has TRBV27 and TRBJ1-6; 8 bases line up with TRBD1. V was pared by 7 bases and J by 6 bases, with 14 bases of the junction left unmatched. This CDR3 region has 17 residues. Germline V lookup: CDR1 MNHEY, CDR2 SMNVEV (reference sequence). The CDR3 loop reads CASTLKRDRRINSPLHF. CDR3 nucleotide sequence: TGTGCCAGCACTCTAAAACGGGACAGGAGGATTAATTCACCCCTCCACTTT.

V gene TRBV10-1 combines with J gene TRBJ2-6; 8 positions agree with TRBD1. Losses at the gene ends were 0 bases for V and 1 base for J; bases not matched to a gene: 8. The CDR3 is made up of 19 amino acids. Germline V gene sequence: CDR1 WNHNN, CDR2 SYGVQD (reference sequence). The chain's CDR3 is CASSESSPGQGSGANVLTF. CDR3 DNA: TGCGCCAGCAGTGAGTCGTCCCCCGGACAGGGTTCTGGGGCCAACGTCCTGACTTTC.

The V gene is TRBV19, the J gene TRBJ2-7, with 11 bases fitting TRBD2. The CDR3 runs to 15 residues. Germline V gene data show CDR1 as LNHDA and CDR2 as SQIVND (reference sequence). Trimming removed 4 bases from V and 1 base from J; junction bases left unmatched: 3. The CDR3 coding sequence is TGTGCCAGTAGTAGAGGACTAGCGGGTTCCTACGAGCAGTACTTC. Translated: CASSRGLAGSYEQYF. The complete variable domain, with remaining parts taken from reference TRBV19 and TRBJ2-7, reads DGGITQSPKYLFRKEGQNVTLSCEQNLNHDAMYWYRQDPGQGLRLIYYSQIVNDFQKGDIAEGYSVSREKKESFPLTVTSAQKNPTAFYLCASSRGLAGSYEQYFGPGTRLTVT.

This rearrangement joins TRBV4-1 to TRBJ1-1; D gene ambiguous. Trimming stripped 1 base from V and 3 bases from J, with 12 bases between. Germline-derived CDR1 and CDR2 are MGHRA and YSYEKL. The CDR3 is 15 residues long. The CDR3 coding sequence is TGCGCCAGCAGCCAAGGAGCCTTAGTGGACACTGAAGCTTTCTTT. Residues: CASSQGALVDTEAFF.

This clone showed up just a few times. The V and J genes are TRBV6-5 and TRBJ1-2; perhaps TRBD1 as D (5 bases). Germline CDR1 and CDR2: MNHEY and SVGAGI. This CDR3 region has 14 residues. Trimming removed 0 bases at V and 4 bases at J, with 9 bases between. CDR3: CASSYSAGPYGYTF. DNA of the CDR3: TGTGCCAGCAGTTACTCCGCAGGGCCCTATGGCTACACCTTC.

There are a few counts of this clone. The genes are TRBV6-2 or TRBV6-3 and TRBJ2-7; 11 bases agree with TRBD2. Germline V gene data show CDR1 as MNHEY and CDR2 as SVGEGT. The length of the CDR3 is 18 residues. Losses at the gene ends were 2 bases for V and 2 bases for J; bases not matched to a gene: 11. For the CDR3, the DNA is TGTGCCAGCAGTTACCCTGCTAGGGCTAGCGGGAGGACCTACGAGCAGTACTTC. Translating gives CASSYPARASGRTYEQYF.

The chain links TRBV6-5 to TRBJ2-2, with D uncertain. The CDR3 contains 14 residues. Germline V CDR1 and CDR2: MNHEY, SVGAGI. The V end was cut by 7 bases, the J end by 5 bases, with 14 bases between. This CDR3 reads CASNLRHVTGELFF. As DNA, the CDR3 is TGTGCCAGCAACCTTAGACATGTAACCGGGGAGCTGTTTTTT.

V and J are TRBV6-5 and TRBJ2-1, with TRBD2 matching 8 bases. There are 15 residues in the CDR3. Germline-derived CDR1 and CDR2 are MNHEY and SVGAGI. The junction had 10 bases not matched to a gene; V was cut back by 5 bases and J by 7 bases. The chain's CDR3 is CASSRREGLGNEQFF. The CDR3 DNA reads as TGTGCCAGCAGTAGACGGGAGGGCCTAGGGAATGAGCAGTTCTTC.

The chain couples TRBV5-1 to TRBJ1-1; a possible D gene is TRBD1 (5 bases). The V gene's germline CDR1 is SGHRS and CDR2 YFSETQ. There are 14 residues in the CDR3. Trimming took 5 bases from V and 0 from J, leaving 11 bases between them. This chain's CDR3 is CASSFDSVNTEAFF. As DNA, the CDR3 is TGCGCCAGCAGTTTTGACAGCGTGAACACTGAAGCTTTCTTT.

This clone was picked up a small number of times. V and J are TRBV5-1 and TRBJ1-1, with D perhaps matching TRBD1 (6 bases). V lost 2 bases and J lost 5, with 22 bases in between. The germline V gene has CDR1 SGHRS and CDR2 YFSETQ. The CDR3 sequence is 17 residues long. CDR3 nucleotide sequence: TGCGCCAGCAGCTTTGGGATCGGAACAGGGAGAGGGACTGAAGCTTTCTTT. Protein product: CASSFGIGTGRGTEAFF. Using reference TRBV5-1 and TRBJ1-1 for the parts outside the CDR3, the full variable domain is KAGVTQTPRYLIKTRGQQVTLSCSPISGHRSVSWYQQTPGQGLQFLFEYFSETQRNKGNFPGRFSGRQFSNSRSEMNVSTLELGDSALYLCASSFGIGTGRGTEAFFGQGTRLTVV.

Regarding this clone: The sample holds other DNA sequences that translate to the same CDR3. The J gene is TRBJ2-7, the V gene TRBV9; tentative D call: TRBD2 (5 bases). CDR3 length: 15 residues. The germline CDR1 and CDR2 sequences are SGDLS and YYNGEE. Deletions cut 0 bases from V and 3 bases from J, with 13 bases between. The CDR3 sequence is CASSVGSGLHYEQYF. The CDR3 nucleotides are TGTGCCAGCAGCGTAGGGAGCGGTCTTCACTACGAGCAGTACTTC.

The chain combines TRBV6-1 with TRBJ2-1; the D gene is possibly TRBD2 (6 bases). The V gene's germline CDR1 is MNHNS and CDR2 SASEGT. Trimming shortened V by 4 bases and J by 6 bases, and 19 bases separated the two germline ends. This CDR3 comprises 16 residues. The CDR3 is CASSVPVAGTGNEQFF. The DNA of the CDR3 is TGTGCCAGCAGTGTTCCGGTTGCGGGAACCGGCAATGAGCAGTTCTTC.

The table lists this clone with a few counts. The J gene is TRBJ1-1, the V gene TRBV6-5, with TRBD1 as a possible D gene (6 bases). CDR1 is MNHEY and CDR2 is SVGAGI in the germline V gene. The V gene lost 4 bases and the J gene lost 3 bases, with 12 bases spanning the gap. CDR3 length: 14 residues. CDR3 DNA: TGTGCCAGCAGTTCCCGGAGGACAGACACTGAAGCTTTCTTT. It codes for CASSSRRTDTEAFF.

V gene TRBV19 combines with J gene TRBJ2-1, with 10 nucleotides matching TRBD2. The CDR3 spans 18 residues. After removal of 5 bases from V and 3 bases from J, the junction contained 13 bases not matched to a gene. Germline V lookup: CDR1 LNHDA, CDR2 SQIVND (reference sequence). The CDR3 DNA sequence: TGTGCCAGTAGTGAACCTAGCGGGAGTTCAAAAATCTACAATGAGCAGTTCTTC. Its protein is CASSEPSGSSKIYNEQFF.

The CDR3 bases are TGTGCCAGCAGCTTAATTGCTGGCGGGAGGACGACCCAGTACTTC. Translated, it gives CASSLIAGGRTTQYF. V and J are TRBV7-2 and TRBJ2-5; 8 bases line up with TRBD2. The J segment lost 7 bases and the V segment lost 2 bases, leaving 9 bases of the junction unmatched. The length of the CDR3 is 15 residues. Germline V gene data show CDR1 as SGHTA and CDR2 as FQGNSA.

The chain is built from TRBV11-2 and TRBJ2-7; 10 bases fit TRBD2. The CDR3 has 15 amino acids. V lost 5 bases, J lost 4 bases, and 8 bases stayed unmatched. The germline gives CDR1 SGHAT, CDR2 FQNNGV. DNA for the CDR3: TGTGCCAGCAGCCCGATAGCGGGAGGAAATTACGAGCAGTACTTC. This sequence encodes CASSPIAGGNYEQYF.

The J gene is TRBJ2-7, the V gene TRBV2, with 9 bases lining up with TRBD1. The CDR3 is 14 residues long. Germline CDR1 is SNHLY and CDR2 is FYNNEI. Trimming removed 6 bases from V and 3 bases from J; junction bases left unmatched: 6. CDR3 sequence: CASSPGQGNYEQYF. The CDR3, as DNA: TGTGCCAGCAGCCCGGGACAGGGAAACTACGAGCAGTACTTC.

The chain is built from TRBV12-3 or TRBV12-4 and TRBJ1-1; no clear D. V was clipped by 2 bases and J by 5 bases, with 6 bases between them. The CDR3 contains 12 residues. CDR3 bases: TGTGCCAGCAGTTTATTAACAACTGAAGCTTTCTTT. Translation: CASSLLTTEAFF.

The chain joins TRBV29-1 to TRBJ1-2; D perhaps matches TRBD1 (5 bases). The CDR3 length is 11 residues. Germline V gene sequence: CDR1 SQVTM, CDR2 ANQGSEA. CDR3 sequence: CGGVALSGYTF. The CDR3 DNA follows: TGCGGGGGGGTGGCACTAAGCGGCTACACCTTC. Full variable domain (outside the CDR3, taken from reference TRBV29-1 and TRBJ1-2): SAVISQKPSRDICQRGTSLTIQCQVDSQVTMMFWYRQQPGQSLTLIATANQGSEATYESGFVIDKFPISRPNLTFSTLTVSNMSPEDSSIYLCGGVALSGYTFGSGTRLTVV.

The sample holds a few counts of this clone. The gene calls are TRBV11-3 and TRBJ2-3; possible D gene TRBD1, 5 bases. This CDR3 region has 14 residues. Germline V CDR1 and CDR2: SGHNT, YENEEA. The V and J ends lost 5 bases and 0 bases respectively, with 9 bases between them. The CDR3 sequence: CASSPGASTDTQYF. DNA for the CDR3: TGTGCCAGCAGCCCTGGGGCGAGCACAGATACGCAGTATTTT.

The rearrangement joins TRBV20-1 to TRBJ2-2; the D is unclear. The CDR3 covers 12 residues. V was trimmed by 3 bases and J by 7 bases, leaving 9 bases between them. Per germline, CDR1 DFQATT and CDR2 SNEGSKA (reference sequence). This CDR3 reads CSASLPGGELFF. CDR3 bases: TGCAGTGCTAGTCTCCCGGGCGGGGAGCTGTTTTTT.

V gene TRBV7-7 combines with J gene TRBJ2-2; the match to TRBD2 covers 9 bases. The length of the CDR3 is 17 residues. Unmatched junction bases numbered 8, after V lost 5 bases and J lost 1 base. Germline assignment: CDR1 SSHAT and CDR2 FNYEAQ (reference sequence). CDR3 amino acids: CASSLDLTSGNTGELFF. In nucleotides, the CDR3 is TGTGCCAGCAGCCTCGACCTGACTAGCGGGAACACCGGGGAGCTGTTTTTT. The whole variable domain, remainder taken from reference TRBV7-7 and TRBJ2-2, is GAGVSQSPRYKVTKRGQDVTLRCDPISSHATLYWYQQALGQGPEFLTYFNYEAQPDKSGLPSDRFSAERPEGSISTLTIQRTEQRDSAMYRCASSLDLTSGNTGELFFGEGSRLTVL.

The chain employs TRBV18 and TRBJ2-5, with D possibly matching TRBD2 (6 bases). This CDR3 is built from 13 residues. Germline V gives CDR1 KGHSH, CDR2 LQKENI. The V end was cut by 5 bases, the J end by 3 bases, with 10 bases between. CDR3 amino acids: CASSSGLKETQYF. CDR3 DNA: TGTGCCAGCTCATCGGGACTGAAAGAGACCCAGTACTTC.

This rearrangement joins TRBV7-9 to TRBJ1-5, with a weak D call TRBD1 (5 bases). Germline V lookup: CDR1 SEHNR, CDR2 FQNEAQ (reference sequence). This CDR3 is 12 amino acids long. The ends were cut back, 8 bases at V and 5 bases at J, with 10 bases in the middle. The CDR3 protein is CASGRGDQPQHF. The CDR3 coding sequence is TGTGCCAGCGGGCGGGGGGATCAGCCCCAGCATTTT. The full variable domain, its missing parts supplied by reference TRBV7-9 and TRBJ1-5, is DTGVSQNPRHKITKRGQNVTFRCDPISEHNRLYWYRQTLGQGPEFLTYFQNEAQLEKSRLLSDRFSAERPKGSFSTLEIQRTEQGDSAMYLCASGRGDQPQHFGDGTRLSIL.